Below are 11 T cell receptor beta chains sequenced from a single sample in a study of CD8 T cells in Susac syndrome. The authors reverse transcribed about 0.5 to 1 ug RNA with random hexamers. MiXCR, run by TCRdb on the immunoSEQ multiplex PCR reads, gives a single entry per CDR3 protein. Of about 400,000 distinct CDR3 sequences in the sample, approximately 85% are singletons; the top ten hold roughly 0.11%. Material: CD8+ T cells from PBMCs. The receptors originated from a human donor with multiple sclerosis.

This chain joins TRBV20-1 and TRBJ2-1; 7 nucleotides match TRBD1. CDR1 and CDR2 from the germline V gene are DFQATT and SNEGSKA (reference sequence). CDR3 length equals 15 residues. The V segment lost 2 bases and the J segment 8 bases; nucleotides outside the gene matches: 12. The CDR3 protein is CSARISGGSSYEQFF. The CDR3 coding sequence is TGCAGTGCTAGAATTTCAGGGGGTTCTAGCTATGAGCAGTTCTTC.

The chain carries TRBV7-8 and TRBJ2-3; D is possibly TRBD1 (6 bases). V was cut by 1 base and J by 6 bases, with 20 bases left in between. This CDR3 region has 17 residues. Germline-derived CDR1 and CDR2 are SGHVS and FQNEAQ. This chain's CDR3 is CASSLVPDRSDGDTQYF. In DNA form, the CDR3 reads TGTGCCAGCAGCTTAGTGCCCGACAGGAGTGATGGGGATACGCAGTATTTT.

V is TRBV7-9 and J is TRBJ2-3; tentative D call: TRBD1 (5 bases). V lost 4 bases and J 0 bases, leaving 14 bases between the germline ends. Germline V gene lookup returns CDR1 SEHNR and CDR2 FQNEAQ (reference sequence). The CDR3 has 16 residues. The CDR3 protein is CASSSAQGSSTDTQYF. The CDR3 DNA sequence: TGTGCCAGCAGCTCTGCCCAGGGATCTAGCACAGATACGCAGTATTTT.

The chain recombines TRBV27 with TRBJ1-1, with a tentative D call TRBD1 (6 bases). From germline, CDR1 is MNHEY and CDR2 SMNVEV (reference sequence). Trimming took off 5 bases at V and 6 bases at J, with 19 bases between the two ends. This CDR3 region has 15 residues. This chain's CDR3 is CASSPGRGHSSEAFF. The CDR3 bases are TGTGCCAGCAGTCCGGGCAGGGGCCATTCTTCTGAAGCTTTCTTT.

The chain uses TRBV25-1 and TRBJ2-7; tentative D call: TRBD2 (6 bases). This CDR3 region has 17 residues. Trimming stripped 1 base from V and 5 bases from J, with 21 bases between. CDR1 MGHDK and CDR2 SYGVNS come from the germline V gene. The CDR3, as DNA: TGTGCCAGCAGTGAATCCCGGCAGGCGGGAATTTTCAACGAGCAGTACTTC. It translates to CASSESRQAGIFNEQYF.

This sequence joins TRBV12-1 and TRBJ2-1. TRBV12-1 is deemed a pseudogene. The CDR3 sequence is 17 residues long. The CDR3 spells CASSFATQRESRNEQFF. For the CDR3, the DNA is TGTGCCAGCAGCTTTGCGACTCAGCGGGAGTCCCGCAATGAGCAGTTCTTC.

The chain couples TRBV12-3 or TRBV12-4 to TRBJ2-1, with 10 bases identical to TRBD2. V trimming: 6 bases; J trimming: 6 bases; junction bases outside the gene matches: 8. This CDR3 contains 15 residues. The CDR3 loop is CASSDLAGATNEQFF. CDR3 nucleotide sequence: TGTGCCAGCAGCGACCTAGCGGGAGCTACCAATGAGCAGTTCTTC.

V gene TRBV4-1 combines with J gene TRBJ2-7, with 7 bases identical to TRBD2. The V gene's germline CDR1 is MGHRA and CDR2 YSYEKL. The CDR3 extends over 15 amino acids. V lost 2 bases, J lost 5 bases, and 9 bases stayed unmatched. In nucleotides, the CDR3 is TGCGCCAGCAGCCAAAACCTGGGGGGGTCCCACGAGCAGTACTTC. Translated, it gives CASSQNLGGSHEQYF.

The chain links TRBV2 to TRBJ2-1, with 9 nucleotides matching TRBD1. This CDR3 region has 15 residues. Trimming took 6 bases from V and 1 from J; bases not matched to a gene: 4. Germline values: CDR1 SNHLY, CDR2 FYNNEI. CDR3 nucleotides: TGTGCCAGCAGAACCGGGACAGGGTCCTACAATGAGCAGTTCTTC. Its protein is CASRTGTGSYNEQFF.

V is TRBV20-1 and J is TRBJ1-6; D perhaps matches TRBD1 (5 bases). The CDR3 length is 16 residues. V gave up 0 bases and J gave up 9 bases, with 18 bases separating them. The germline gives CDR1 DFQATT, CDR2 SNEGSKA (reference sequence). The CDR3 here is CSARDLRGPWGSPLHF. In DNA form, the CDR3 reads TGCAGTGCTAGAGATCTAAGGGGACCATGGGGTTCACCCCTCCACTTT.

The chain joins TRBV27 to TRBJ2-1, with no clear D. Deletions cut 6 bases from V and 8 bases from J, with 11 bases between. Germline CDR1 MNHEY, CDR2 SMNVEV (reference sequence). The CDR3 length is 12 residues. The CDR3 spells CASRARVDEQFF. CDR3 in DNA: TGTGCCAGCAGAGCTAGGGTGGATGAGCAGTTCTTC.